Listed below are T cell receptor beta chains from one sample, sequenced in a study of T cells expressing NK-cell markers. Reanalyzing the 5' RACE reads, TCRdb keeps one entry per CDR3 protein, without DNA. The sample shows roughly 430,000 distinct CDR3 sequences, and about 7.3% sits with its ten largest clones. Sequencing was done on a sample of blood T cells: a sorted CD56 or NKG2C T cell subset, CD4+ or CD8+ T cells, or bulk PBMC T cells (not recorded which). Receptor source: a woman aged 18 to 75 in good health. CDR3s include the opening cysteine and the closing phenylalanine or tryptophan.

v_gene	j_gene	CDR3aa
TRBV12-3/TRBV12-4	TRBJ2-1	CASSDQPGNREQFF
TRBV7-9	TRBJ1-5	CASSLVGAGSNQPQHF
TRBV12-3/TRBV12-4	TRBJ2-3	CASSQVRDSRTRSTDTQYF
TRBV6-2/TRBV6-3	TRBJ2-2	CASSYSIVLGGMTGELFF
TRBV14	TRBJ2-2	CASSSQGVIPGELFF
TRBV6-2/TRBV6-3	TRBJ2-7	CASSYFSGTGEQYF
TRBV20-1	TRBJ1-2	CSANRWNYGYTF
TRBV5-6	TRBJ2-5	CASSFGLAGGARMETQYF
TRBV5-1	TRBJ2-2	CASSLTSGVTGELFF
TRBV28	TRBJ2-6	CATFFTWGGANVLTF
TRBV3-1	TRBJ2-1	CASSQMGGSNEQFF
TRBV10-3	TRBJ1-3	CASQGSRSSSGNTIYF
TRBV5-1	TRBJ2-5	CASSSGLAVETQYF
TRBV3-1	TRBJ2-7	CASSQGTGGPYEQYF
TRBV14	TRBJ1-2	CASSPWTGGNYGYTF
TRBV29-1	TRBJ1-1	CSVDREMNTEAFF
TRBV30	TRBJ1-4	CAWNLQGATEKLFF
TRBV5-1	TRBJ1-3	CASSLEAGGSGNTIYF
TRBV29-1	TRBJ2-5	CSVAGGGGGETQYF
TRBV5-1	TRBJ2-1	CASSLVLAGVDEQFF
TRBV6-2/TRBV6-3	TRBJ2-1	CASSYGTGPLGVYNEQFF
TRBV27	TRBJ1-2	CASSFQRGQGSGYTF
TRBV5-1	TRBJ2-1	CASKGVGYNEQFF
TRBV29-1	TRBJ1-2	CSVGTGSWDGYTF
TRBV20-1	TRBJ2-1	CSAQGARSSFEQFF
TRBV18	TRBJ2-3	CASSPPGAWRAQYF
TRBV4-3	TRBJ1-2	CASSQDQTARYGYTF
TRBV27	TRBJ1-2	CASSPSGLGYTF
TRBV28	TRBJ1-5	CASSVYRDTGMTQHF
TRBV6-5	TRBJ2-1	CASSYEAGSYNEQFF
TRBV18	TRBJ1-6	CASSRQSDYNSPLHF
TRBV7-7	TRBJ2-1	CASSQRLAGNHNEQFF
TRBV20-1	TRBJ2-1	CSARFGDNEQFF
TRBV6-6	TRBJ1-5	CASRTENQPQHF
TRBV12-3/TRBV12-4	TRBJ2-1	CASSHGTSGYNEQFF
TRBV28	TRBJ2-4	CASSSGGAMAKNIQYF
TRBV10-3	TRBJ1-1	CAITETPNTEAFF
TRBV28	TRBJ2-2	CASSPPLAGSNTGELFF
TRBV9	TRBJ2-5	CASSVEIQGAFQETQYF
TRBV27	TRBJ2-2	CASSRTSTGTGELFF
TRBV29-1	TRBJ2-7	CSVLGQTYEQYF
TRBV18	TRBJ2-1	CASSPPSAGLYNEQFF
TRBV29-1	TRBJ2-3	CSVERGPTDTQYF
TRBV12-3/TRBV12-4	TRBJ2-3	CASSPAGEWTDTQYF
TRBV19	TRBJ1-5	CASSVTGPNQPQHF
TRBV6-2/TRBV6-3	TRBJ2-3	CASNLQGISTDTQYF
TRBV6-1	TRBJ1-5	CASSDNRVSNQPQHF